The clone carrying this TCR beta chain was seen only a few times. No antigen is known for it. V was trimmed by 1 base and J by 2 bases, leaving 11 bases between them. Germline V gene lookup returns CDR1 MGHRA and CDR2 YSYEKL. There are 15 residues in the CDR3. This entry is derived from a study of blood T cells in healthy people across ages. Study overall: In model experiments, template switching was able to capture about one barcoded beta molecule for every two T cells that were present.

Regarding the study as a whole: Diversity was higher, and naive CD4+ cells more numerous, in long-lived donors than in aged donors.

The second PCR ran about 6 to 11 cycles with a sample-barcoded 5' primer and J-beta primers. TCRdb ran MiXCR on the 5' RACE reads and lists one entry per CDR3 protein. The sample gives almost 300,000 distinct CDR3 sequences, 25% to 30% of which show up once; 25% to 30% is in the top ten. The study drew donors from healthy Caucasian individuals in Russia aged roughly 6 to 90. The sequencing sample was made of blood. The chain uses TRBV4-1 and TRBJ2-5, with a weak D call TRBD1 (6 bases). The sequence derives from a woman in her seventies in good health. In DNA form, the CDR3 reads TGCGCCAGCAGCCAAGCAGGGGATCTACAAGAGACCCAGTACTTC. Its protein product is CASSQAGDLQETQYF.